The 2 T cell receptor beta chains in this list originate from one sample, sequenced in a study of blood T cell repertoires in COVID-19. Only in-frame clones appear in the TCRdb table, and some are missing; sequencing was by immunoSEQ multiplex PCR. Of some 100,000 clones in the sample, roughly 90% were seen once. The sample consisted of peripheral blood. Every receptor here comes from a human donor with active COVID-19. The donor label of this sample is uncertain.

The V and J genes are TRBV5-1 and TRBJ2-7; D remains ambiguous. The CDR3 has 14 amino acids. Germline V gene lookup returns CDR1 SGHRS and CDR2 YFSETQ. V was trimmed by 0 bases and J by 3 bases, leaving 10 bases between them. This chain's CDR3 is CASSLAQKDYEQYF. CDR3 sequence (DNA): TGCGCCAGCAGCTTGGCACAGAAGGACTACGAGCAGTACTTC.

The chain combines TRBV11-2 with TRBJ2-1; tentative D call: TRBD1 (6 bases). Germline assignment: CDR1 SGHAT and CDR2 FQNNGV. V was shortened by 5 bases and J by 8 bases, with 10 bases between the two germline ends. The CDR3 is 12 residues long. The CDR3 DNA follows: TGTGCCAGCAGCACAGGGTACTATGAGCAGTTCTTC. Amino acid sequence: CASSTGYYEQFF.